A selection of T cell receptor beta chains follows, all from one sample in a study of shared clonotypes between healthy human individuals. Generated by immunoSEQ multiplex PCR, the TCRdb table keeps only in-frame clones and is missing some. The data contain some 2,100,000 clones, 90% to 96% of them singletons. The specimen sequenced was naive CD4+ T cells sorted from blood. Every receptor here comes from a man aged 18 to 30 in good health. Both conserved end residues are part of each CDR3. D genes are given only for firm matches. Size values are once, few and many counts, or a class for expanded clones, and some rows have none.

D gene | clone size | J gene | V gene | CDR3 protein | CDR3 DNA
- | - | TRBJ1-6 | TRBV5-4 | CASGNTGGNSPLHF | TGTGCCAGCGGAAACACAGGTGGTAATTCACCCCTCCACTTT
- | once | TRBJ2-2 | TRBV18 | CASSPGFAGTGELFF | TGTGCCAGCTCACCAGGGTTTGCAGGCACCGGGGAGCTGTTTTTT
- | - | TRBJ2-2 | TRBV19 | CATTLAVVGGELFF | TGTGCCACTACCTTGGCGGTCGTTGGCGGGGAGCTGTTTTTT
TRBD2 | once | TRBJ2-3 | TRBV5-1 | CATKVLAGVADTQYF | TGCGCCACCAAGGTACTAGCGGGAGTGGCAGATACGCAGTATTTT
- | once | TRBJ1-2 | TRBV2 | CASSEARQGGYTF | TGTGCCAGCAGTGAAGCGAGGCAGGGAGGCTACACCTTC
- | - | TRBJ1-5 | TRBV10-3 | CAISESAGGEPQHF | TGTGCCATCAGTGAGTCTGCAGGCGGCGAGCCCCAGCATTTT
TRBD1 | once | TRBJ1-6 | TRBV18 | CASSLSQGDNSPLHF | TGTGCCAGCTCACTATCGCAGGGGGATAATTCACCCCTCCACTTT
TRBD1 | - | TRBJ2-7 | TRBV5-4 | CASSLVGQNYEQYF | TGTGCCAGCAGCTTGGTGGGACAGAACTACGAGCAGTACTTC
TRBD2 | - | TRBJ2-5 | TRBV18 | CASSPGGSQETQYF | TGTGCCAGCTCACCCGGGGGGTCACAAGAGACCCAGTACTTC
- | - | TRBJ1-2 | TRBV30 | CAWSRAGRSSGYTF | TGTGCCTGGAGTCGAGCAGGGAGGTCGTCTGGCTACACCTTC
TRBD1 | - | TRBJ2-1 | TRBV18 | CASSRNSPQGVSYNEQFF | TGTGCCAGCTCACGAAATAGCCCGCAGGGGGTCTCCTACAATGAGCAGTTCTTC
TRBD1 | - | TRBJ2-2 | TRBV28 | CASSRGQANTGELFF | TGTGCCAGCAGCCGGGGACAGGCGAACACCGGGGAGCTGTTTTTT
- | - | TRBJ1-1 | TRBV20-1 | CSATGAEAFF | TGCAGTGCAACCGGGGCCGAAGCTTTCTTT
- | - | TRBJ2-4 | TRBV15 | CATSRGDMVLKNIQYF | TGTGCCACCAGCAGGGGGGACATGGTCCTAAAAAACATTCAGTACTTC
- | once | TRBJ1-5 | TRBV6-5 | CASSQDSSNQPQHF | TGTGCCAGCAGTCAGGACAGCAGCAATCAGCCCCAGCATTTT
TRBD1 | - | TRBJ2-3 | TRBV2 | CASSEWDSPSTDTQYF | TGTGCCAGCAGTGAATGGGACAGCCCCAGCACAGATACGCAGTATTTT
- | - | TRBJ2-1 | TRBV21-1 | CASIQDRLLHNEQFF | TGTGCCAGCATTCAGGACAGGCTCCTCCACAATGAGCAGTTCTTC
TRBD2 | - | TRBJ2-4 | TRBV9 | CASSAPRTSGRQAKNIQYF | TGTGCCAGCAGCGCCCCGAGGACTAGCGGGCGACAAGCCAAAAACATTCAGTACTTC
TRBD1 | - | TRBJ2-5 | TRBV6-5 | CASRKDRRSGTQYF | TGTGCCAGCAGGAAGGACAGGAGGTCCGGGACCCAGTACTTC
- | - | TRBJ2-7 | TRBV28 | CASQEGTVSREQYF | TGTGCCAGTCAAGAGGGCACAGTGAGTCGGGAGCAGTACTTC
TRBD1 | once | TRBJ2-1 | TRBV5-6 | CASSLVQGANNEQFF | TGTGCCAGCAGCTTGGTCCAGGGGGCGAATAATGAGCAGTTCTTC
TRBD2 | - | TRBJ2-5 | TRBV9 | CASSSLAGVETQYF | TGTGCCAGTTCCTCCTTAGCGGGGGTAGAGACCCAGTACTTC
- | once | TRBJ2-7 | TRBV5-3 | CAILPGRGQARVEQYF | TGTGCCATACTTCCCGGGCGGGGCCAGGCTAGGGTCGAGCAGTACTTC
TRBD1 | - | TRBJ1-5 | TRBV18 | CASSPLPQGQGYQPQHF | TGTGCCAGCTCACCTCTACCCCAAGGACAGGGATATCAGCCCCAGCATTTT
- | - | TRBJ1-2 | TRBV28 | CASMGQKGYGYTF | TGTGCCAGCATGGGGCAGAAGGGCTATGGCTACACCTTC
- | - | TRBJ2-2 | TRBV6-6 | CASSYSGPMNTGELFF | TGTGCCAGCAGTTACTCGGGACCTATGAACACCGGGGAGCTGTTTTTT
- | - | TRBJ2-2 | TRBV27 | CASSGGGTANTGELFF | TGTGCCAGCAGTGGTGGGGGGACGGCCAACACCGGGGAGCTGTTTTTT
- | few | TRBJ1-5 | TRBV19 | CASSIRDSNQPQHF | TGTGCCAGTAGTATCAGGGATAGCAATCAGCCCCAGCATTTT
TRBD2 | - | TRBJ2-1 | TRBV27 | CASSQTIYSGVPRNEQFF | TGTGCCAGCAGCCAAACTATATATAGCGGGGTACCTCGGAATGAGCAGTTCTTC
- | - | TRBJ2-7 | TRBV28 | CASSLRRGAGSSYEQYF | TGTGCCAGCAGTTTACGCCGGGGGGCAGGTAGCTCCTACGAGCAGTACTTC
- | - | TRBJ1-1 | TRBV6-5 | CASSYAGPPEAFF | TGTGCCAGCAGTTACGCGGGCCCTCCTGAAGCTTTCTTT
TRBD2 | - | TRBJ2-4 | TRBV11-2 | CASSLSGVYGNIQYF | TGTGCCAGCAGCTTAAGCGGGGTTTACGGAAACATTCAGTACTTC
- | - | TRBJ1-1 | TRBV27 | CASSLRKTVMNTEAFF | TGTGCCAGCAGTTTAAGAAAAACGGTGATGAACACTGAAGCTTTCTTT
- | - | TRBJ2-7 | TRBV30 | CAWSASLGSEQYF | TGTGCCTGGAGCGCCTCCCTGGGGAGCGAGCAGTACTTC
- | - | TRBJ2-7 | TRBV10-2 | CASTPGQTYEQYF | TGCGCCAGCACCCCCGGGCAAACCTACGAGCAGTACTTC
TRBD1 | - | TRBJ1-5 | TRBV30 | CAWSVQGARGRQPQHF | TGTGCCTGGAGTGTCCAAGGGGCCAGGGGGCGTCAGCCCCAGCATTTT
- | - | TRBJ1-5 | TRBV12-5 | CASGLDGPQHF | TGTGCTAGTGGTTTGGACGGGCCCCAGCATTTT
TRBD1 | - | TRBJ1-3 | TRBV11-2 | CASSAGQGNGNTIYF | TGTGCCAGCAGCGCGGGACAGGGCAATGGAAACACCATATATTTT
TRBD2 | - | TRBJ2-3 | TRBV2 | CASSLAGGPGSTDTQYF | TGTGCCAGTTCCCTGGCGGGAGGGCCCGGTAGCACAGATACGCAGTATTTT
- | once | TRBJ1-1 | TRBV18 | CASSFSVGSMNTEAFF | TGTGCCAGCTCCTTTTCAGTGGGATCCATGAACACTGAAGCTTTCTTT
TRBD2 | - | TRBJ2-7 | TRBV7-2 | CASSLASSGGTYEQYF | TGTGCCAGCAGCTTAGCGAGTAGCGGGGGGACCTACGAGCAGTACTTC
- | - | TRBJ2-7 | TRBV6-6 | CASSLKGGYEQYF | TGTGCCAGCAGCCTGAAAGGGGGGTACGAGCAGTACTTC
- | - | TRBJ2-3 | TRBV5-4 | CASIRDASSTDTQYF | TGTGCCAGCATCCGGGACGCCTCTAGCACAGATACGCAGTATTTT
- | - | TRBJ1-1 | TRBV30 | CAWSASLVTEAFF | TGTGCCTGGAGTGCCTCCCTTGTAACTGAAGCTTTCTTT
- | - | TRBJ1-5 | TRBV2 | CASSVDRTDYQPQHF | TGTGCCAGCAGTGTGGACCGGACGGATTATCAGCCCCAGCATTTT
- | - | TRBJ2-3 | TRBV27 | CASSSRKDFSDTQYF | TGTGCCAGCAGTTCACGTAAGGACTTCTCAGATACGCAGTATTTT
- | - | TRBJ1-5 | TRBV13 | CASTMEYRGKGIQPQHF | TGTGCCAGCACCATGGAATATCGGGGGAAGGGAATTCAGCCCCAGCATTTT
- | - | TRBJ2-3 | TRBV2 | CASSEAGTDTQYF | TGTGCCAGCAGTGAAGCAGGGACAGATACGCAGTATTTT
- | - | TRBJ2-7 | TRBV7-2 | CASSARTAYEQYF | TGTGCCAGCAGCGCAAGGACGGCCTACGAGCAGTACTTC
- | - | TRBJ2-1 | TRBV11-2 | CASSADGGSSYNEQFF | TGTGCCAGCAGCGCAGACGGGGGAAGCTCCTACAATGAGCAGTTCTTC
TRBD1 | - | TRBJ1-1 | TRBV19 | CASSMGTDRGAEAFF | TGTGCCAGTAGTATGGGAACTGACAGGGGTGCTGAAGCTTTCTTT
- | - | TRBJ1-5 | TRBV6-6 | CASSVGRDGGNQPQHF | TGTGCCAGCAGCGTAGGGCGGGATGGTGGCAATCAGCCCCAGCATTTT
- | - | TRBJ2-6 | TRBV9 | CASSVVNIGTNVLTF | TGTGCCAGCAGCGTAGTAAATATAGGGACCAACGTCCTGACTTTC